This T cell receptor (beta chain) comes out of a study of spatial heterogeneity in lung cancer. Study-level information: Within raw reads, each unique TCR and UMI combination appeared on average more than ten times.

Specified time point: blood taken at disease recurrence. TCRs were sequenced from unsorted whole RNA of tumor, nontumor lung or PBMC. Individually, TCR cDNA molecules were each labelled with a unique molecular identifier. One entry per CDR3 protein, called by TCRdb with MiXCR from the 5' RACE reads. The table records approximately 9,700 distinct CDR3 sequences, around 3.9% of them present only once. The table lists this clonotype with many counts. Its target is unknown. Little can be read into the size of this beta chain, an off-target read in a library designed for alpha chains. The study, taken as a whole, reports: Expanded tumor TCRs that were ubiquitous appeared in blood more at resection than follow-up.

The sequence came from a female donor with early-stage non-small cell lung cancer. The material was PBMCs, obtained at recurrence.

CDR3 bases: TGTGCCAGCAGGGGTCTAGCGGGACTTAGAGATACGCAGTATTTT. This translates into CASRGLAGLRDTQYF. This chain connects TRBV28 to TRBJ2-3; 9 bases are a match to TRBD2. CDR3 length: 15 amino acids. Germline CDR1 reads MDHEN; CDR2 reads SYDVKM. V lost 6 bases and J lost 5; bases outside the gene matches: 9. The full variable domain, in which reference TRBV28 and TRBJ2-3 provide the parts outside the CDR3, is DVKVTQSSRYLVKRTGEKVFLECVQDMDHENMFWYRQDPGLGLRLIYFSYDVKMKEKGDIPEGYSVSREKKERFSLILESASTNQTSMYLCASRGLAGLRDTQYFGPGTRLTVL.